The 19 T cell receptor beta chains below all came from one sample that was sequenced in a study of cytomegalovirus exposure and HLA in healthy donors. Clones were sequenced by immunoSEQ multiplex PCR, and TCRdb holds only the in-frame ones, with some missing. The data hold 150,000 to 200,000 clones, with approximately 86% observed a single time. The sample taken for sequencing was PBMCs. The source of these receptors is a woman younger than 35 in good health and CMV-seronegative.

DNA of the CDR3: TGTGCCAGCAGCCGAGGCGTAGCGACTAGCTCATGGAGCTCCTACAATGAGCAGTTCTTC. Its protein is CASSRGVATSSWSSYNEQFF. V is TRBV7-3 and J is TRBJ2-1; 7 nucleotides align to TRBD2. Unmatched junction bases numbered 19, after V lost 5 bases and J lost 0 bases. The CDR3 length is 20 residues. Germline V gives CDR1 SGHTA, CDR2 FQGTGA.

This clone was seen more than once but under ten times. V is TRBV30 and J is TRBJ1-2; D unresolved. CDR1 and CDR2 (germline): GTSNPN, SVGIG (reference sequence). Trimming took off 6 bases at V and 0 bases at J, with 17 bases between the two ends. The CDR3 totals 15 residues. CDR3 in amino acids: CACPRMGNPNYGYTF. The CDR3 DNA is TGTGCCTGCCCCCGAATGGGCAACCCTAACTATGGCTACACCTTC.

The genes are TRBV9 and TRBJ1-2; no definite D call. Germline V gene sequence: CDR1 SGDLS, CDR2 YYNGEE. There are 14 residues in the CDR3. Trimming removed 5 bases from V and 0 bases from J, with 11 bases in between. The CDR3 region is CASRSQAANYGYTF. The CDR3 nucleotides are TGTGCCAGCAGATCCCAGGCAGCTAACTATGGCTACACCTTC.

In this sample, this clone turned up a few times. The J gene is TRBJ1-5, the V gene TRBV18; possible D gene TRBD1, 6 bases. The CDR3 has 15 amino acids. The ends were cut back, 2 bases at V and 3 bases at J, with 11 bases in the middle. CDR1 is KGHSH and CDR2 is LQKENI in the germline V gene. Written as DNA, the CDR3 is TGTGCCAGCTCACCAGAACAGGGAACCAATCAGCCCCAGCATTTT. Translation: CASSPEQGTNQPQHF.

The rearrangement uses TRBV5-1 and TRBJ1-1; D is possibly TRBD1 (5 bases). The CDR3 is 14 residues long. CDR1 SGHRS and CDR2 YFSETQ come from the germline V gene. Trimming left V 5 bases short and J 0 bases short, with 11 bases between. CDR3: CASRGEGMNTEAFF. DNA of the CDR3: TGCGCCAGCAGAGGGGAGGGGATGAACACTGAAGCTTTCTTT.

The chain joins TRBV18 to TRBJ2-2; 8 bases are shared with TRBD1. This CDR3 is built from 14 residues. V lost 6 bases and J lost 7; bases outside the gene matches: 7. Germline assignment: CDR1 KGHSH and CDR2 LQKENI. Here the CDR3 DNA reads TGTGCCAGCTCTTCGGACAGGGATGGCGGGGAGCTGTTTTTT. It translates to CASSSDRDGGELFF.

A few counts support this clone. The chain couples TRBV2 to TRBJ1-1; 9 bases are shared with TRBD1. V shed 3 bases, J shed 1 base, and the junction held 3 bases outside the gene matches. This CDR3 comprises 15 residues. Germline CDR1 SNHLY, CDR2 FYNNEI. CDR3 amino acids: CASSEEDRGNTEAFF. In nucleotides, the CDR3 is TGTGCCAGCAGTGAGGAGGACAGGGGGAACACTGAAGCTTTCTTT.

The chain is built from TRBV7-9 and TRBJ2-7; the D gene is possibly TRBD2 (5 bases). Looked up from germline, CDR1 is SEHNR and CDR2 is FQNEAQ (reference sequence). CDR3 length equals 12 residues. V was trimmed by 5 bases and J by 3 bases, leaving 8 bases between them. CDR3 sequence: CASSIGLYEQYF. Here the CDR3 DNA reads TGTGCCAGCAGCATAGGACTCTACGAGCAGTACTTC. The full variable domain, rest sourced from reference TRBV7-9 and TRBJ2-7, is DTGVSQNPRHKITKRGQNVTFRCDPISEHNRLYWYRQTLGQGPEFLTYFQNEAQLEKSRLLSDRFSAERPKGSFSTLEIQRTEQGDSAMYLCASSIGLYEQYFGPGTRLTVT.

This chain uses TRBV7-2 with TRBJ2-7; TRBD2 agrees at 7 bases. CDR1 and CDR2 from the germline V gene are SGHTA and FQGNSA. V shed 3 bases, J shed 5 bases, and the junction held 7 bases outside the gene matches. CDR3 length: 14 amino acids. The CDR3 region is CASSFGGSSDEQYF. CDR3 in DNA: TGTGCCAGCAGCTTTGGCGGGAGTAGCGACGAGCAGTACTTC.

The chain recombines TRBV4-1 with TRBJ1-2; D not certain. V dropped 1 base and J dropped 8 bases, with 5 bases sitting between them. The CDR3 is 11 residues long. The germline V gene encodes CDR1 MGHRA and CDR2 YSYEKL. This chain's CDR3 is CASSQGEGYTF. The CDR3 coding sequence is TGCGCCAGCAGCCAAGGAGAAGGCTACACCTTC.

The J gene is TRBJ1-1, the V gene TRBV6-1; no reliable D call. The CDR3 is 16 amino acids. Germline V gene data show CDR1 as MNHNS and CDR2 as SASEGT. With 2 bases removed from V and 4 bases from J, the gap between germline ends came to 17 bases. CDR3 DNA: TGTGCCAGCAGTGAAATTCCACCCGGGTTAGCCACTGAAGCTTTCTTT. Translated, it gives CASSEIPPGLATEAFF.

The V and J genes are TRBV2 and TRBJ1-5, with 9 bases fitting TRBD1. The CDR3 extends over 14 amino acids. The germline V gene has CDR1 SNHLY and CDR2 FYNNEI. V lost 2 bases to trimming and J lost 11 bases; unmatched junction nucleotides: 7. CDR3 region: CASSELDRGSTQHF. The CDR3 coding sequence is TGTGCCAGCAGTGAACTCGACAGGGGGAGTACCCAGCATTTT. Together with reference TRBV2 and TRBJ1-5, the CDR3 gives the full variable domain: EPEVTQTPSHQVTQMGQEVILRCVPISNHLYFYWYRQILGQKVEFLVSFYNNEISEKSEIFDDQFSVERPDGSNFTLKIRSTKLEDSAMYFCASSELDRGSTQHFGDGTRLSIL.

This rearrangement joins TRBV6-5 to TRBJ2-7; D remains unclear. The V gene's germline CDR1 is MNHEY and CDR2 SVGAGI. The V and J ends lost 2 bases and 3 bases respectively, with 8 bases between them. This CDR3 has 13 amino acids. The DNA for the CDR3 is TGTGCCAGCAGTTACGTCAACAGCTACGAGCAGTACTTC. This codes for CASSYVNSYEQYF.

The V and J genes are TRBV5-1 and TRBJ2-3; TRBD2 matches 14 bases. CDR1 is SGHRS, CDR2 YFSETQ, per germline. CDR3 length: 17 amino acids. V trimming: 0 bases; J trimming: 5 bases; junction bases outside the gene matches: 5. CDR3 coding DNA: TGCGCCAGCAGCTTGGGACTAGCGGGAGGGCCGGGAGATACGCAGTATTTT. Protein product: CASSLGLAGGPGDTQYF.

This clone appeared a few times. V usage is TRBV4-1 and J usage is TRBJ2-7; 7 nucleotides agree with TRBD1. CDR3 length: 15 residues. Germline CDR1 MGHRA, CDR2 YSYEKL. J was trimmed by 4 bases and V by 0 bases; bases with no gene match: 6. CDR3 nucleotide sequence: TGCGCCAGCAGCCAAGAAAGGGGGCCTTTTTACGAGCAGTACTTC. Translating it yields CASSQERGPFYEQYF.

This clone occurred once. The gene calls are TRBV5-1 and TRBJ2-5, with 8 bases fitting TRBD1. V lost 4 bases and J lost 1; bases outside the gene matches: 21. This CDR3 spans 20 amino acids. From germline, CDR1 is SGHRS and CDR2 YFSETQ. CDR3 sequence (DNA): TGCGCCAGCAGCCGCACGGACAGGGTGAATACATCCACCATCCAAGAGACCCAGTACTTC. It specifies CASSRTDRVNTSTIQETQYF.

The V and J genes are TRBV6-6 and TRBJ1-3; perhaps TRBD1 as D (5 bases). Trimming removed 11 bases from V and 8 bases from J, with 16 bases in between. The germline gives CDR1 MNHNY, CDR2 SVGAGI (reference sequence). The CDR3 spans 12 residues. The CDR3 DNA is TGTGCCTCATCAGCCAGGGACTACACCATATATTTT. This codes for CASSARDYTIYF.

The rearrangement joins TRBV6-1 to TRBJ1-2; 7 bases fit TRBD1. The CDR3 is 12 residues long. Germline trimming cut 7 bases from V and 12 bases from J; bases unmatched to any gene: 11. Germline V gives CDR1 MNHNS, CDR2 SASEGT. The CDR3 coding sequence is TGTGCCAGCACCCTGGACAGGCCTGGACACACCTTC. Translating gives CASTLDRPGHTF.

The V call is TRBV9, the J call TRBJ2-7, with 14 bases that match TRBD2. The CDR3 length is 19 residues. Germline CDR1 reads SGDLS; CDR2 reads YYNGEE. V was pared by 7 bases and J by 0 bases, with 15 bases of the junction left unmatched. In nucleotides, the CDR3 is TGTGCCAGCTCCCCCGTGGGACTAGCGGGGGCTTCAACCTCCTACGAGCAGTACTTC. It translates to CASSPVGLAGASTSYEQYF.